The 10 T cell receptor beta chains below were found in one sample sequenced in a study of blood T cell repertoires in COVID-19. Measured with immunoSEQ multiplex PCR; TCRdb has only the in-frame clones, and not every one. The sample comprises some 170,000 clones, 70% to 90% of which are singletons, and around 1.1% rests with the top ten. Specimen: peripheral blood. The source is a man in his forties with acute or convalescent COVID-19.

The chain combines TRBV30 with TRBJ1-5; a possible D gene is TRBD1 (5 bases). Germline CDR1 and CDR2: GTSNPN and SVGIG (reference sequence). The CDR3 loop spans 14 amino acids. Between the trimmed V and J ends, which lost 6 bases and 0 bases, there was a span of 12 bases. The DNA for the CDR3 is TGTGCCTGCTGTGGCAGGGATAGCAATCAGCCCCAGCATTTT. Its protein product is CACCGRDSNQPQHF.

This chain links TRBV6-1 with TRBJ2-7; D might be TRBD2 (5 bases). This CDR3 comprises 12 residues. Germline loops: CDR1 MNHNS, CDR2 SASEGT. Trimming took 3 bases from V and 2 from J, leaving 5 bases between them. The CDR3 DNA sequence: TGTGCCAGCAGTGACGGGACCTACGAGCAGTACTTC. It encodes CASSDGTYEQYF.

This clone appeared a few times. The rearrangement joins TRBV9 to TRBJ1-6; D is ambiguous. Germline lookup yields CDR1 SGDLS and CDR2 YYNGEE. V was trimmed by 0 bases and J by 10 bases, leaving 8 bases between them. The CDR3 is made up of 13 amino acids. CDR3 protein: CASSVDGYSPLHF. CDR3 nucleotide sequence: TGTGCCAGCAGCGTAGACGGGTACTCACCCCTCCACTTT.

The V call is TRBV5-1, the J call TRBJ2-3; D is undetermined. The CDR3 is 13 residues long. V was shortened by 1 base and J by 3 bases, with 6 bases between the two germline ends. CDR1 and CDR2 from the germline V gene are SGHRS and YFSETQ. CDR3 in amino acids: CASSLPPTDTQYF. CDR3 coding DNA: TGCGCCAGCAGCTTGCCCCCTACAGATACGCAGTATTTT.

V usage is TRBV6-2 or TRBV6-3 and J usage is TRBJ2-1, with TRBD2 matching 10 bases. Trimming removed 4 bases from V and 2 bases from J; junction bases left unmatched: 5. Looked up from germline, CDR1 is MNHEY and CDR2 is SVGEGT. This CDR3 is built from 16 residues. CDR3 sequence reads: CASSSRLAGAYNEQFF. In DNA, the CDR3 is TGTGCCAGCAGTTCCCGACTAGCGGGCGCCTACAATGAGCAGTTCTTC.

The chain has TRBV14 and TRBJ2-3, with D perhaps matching TRBD2 (6 bases). The germline CDR1 and CDR2 sequences are SGHDN and FVKESK. The CDR3 is 14 residues long. V lost 3 bases and J 2 bases, leaving 9 bases between the germline ends. CDR3 loop: CASSQAGNTDTQYF. The CDR3 coding sequence is TGTGCCAGCAGCCAGGCGGGAAACACAGATACGCAGTATTTT.

This clone has only one observation. V is TRBV2 and J is TRBJ1-2, with D possibly being TRBD1 (6 bases). With 2 bases removed from V and 7 bases from J, the gap between germline ends came to 14 bases. Germline V gives CDR1 SNHLY, CDR2 FYNNEI. This CDR3 has 14 amino acids. The CDR3 loop reads CASSESQGRAGYTF. As DNA, the CDR3 is TGTGCCAGCAGTGAAAGTCAGGGGAGAGCTGGCTACACCTTC.

This sequence joins TRBV27 and TRBJ1-3, with a possible D match to TRBD1 (5 bases). This CDR3 is 18 amino acids long. Germline V gene lookup returns CDR1 MNHEY and CDR2 SMNVEV (reference sequence). The germline V and J ends were trimmed by 0 bases and 3 bases, with 18 bases remaining between them. The CDR3 sequence is CASSLSGQRSAFGNTIYF. CDR3 DNA: TGTGCCAGCAGTTTATCGGGGCAGAGATCTGCTTTTGGAAACACCATATATTTT.

The table lists this clone with a count of one. This sequence joins TRBV28 and TRBJ2-7; no clear D gene. The length of the CDR3 is 13 residues. In germline, CDR1 is MDHEN, CDR2 SYDVKM. Trimming took 2 bases from V and 6 from J, leaving 11 bases between them. CDR3 region: CASSLGGQSEQYF. CDR3 nucleotide sequence: TGTGCCAGCAGTTTAGGTGGCCAGTCCGAGCAGTACTTC.

This clone was seen just once. The chain uses TRBV2 and TRBJ1-2, with 8 nucleotides matching TRBD1. Germline V gene lookup returns CDR1 SNHLY and CDR2 FYNNEI. V lost 6 bases to trimming and J lost 4 bases; unmatched junction nucleotides: 10. CDR3 size: 15 residues. CDR3 residues: CASRSSGGGSYGYTF. As DNA, the CDR3 is TGTGCCAGCAGGAGTTCAGGGGGCGGGAGCTATGGCTACACCTTC.